A selection of T cell receptor beta chains follows, all from one sample in a study of shared clonotypes between healthy human individuals. TCRdb's table, derived via immunoSEQ multiplex PCR, lists solely in-frame clones and lacks some. The sample shows under 750,000 clones, roughly two thirds of them seen only once. The source material was memory CD4+ T cells sorted from blood. These receptors all stem from a young woman in good health. Both conserved end residues are part of each CDR3. Each record gives: CDR3 length, clone size, D gene, V gene, J gene, CDR3 DNA, CDR3 protein. A D gene is named only where the DNA matches it firmly. Size values are once, few and many counts, or a class for expanded clones, and some rows have none.

>13|.|.|TRBV7-2|TRBJ1-5
TGTGCCAGCAGCTTAGCGGGATCCCAGCCCCAGCATTTT
CASSLAGSQPQHF
>15|.|.|TRBV7-8|TRBJ2-7
TGTGCCAGCAGCTTAAACGCCGGGGCGTCCTACGAGCAGTACTTC
CASSLNAGASYEQYF
>15|.|.|TRBV5-4|TRBJ1-5
TGTGCCAGCAGCTTGCTGGAGGAGAGCAATCAGCCCCAGCATTTT
CASSLLEESNQPQHF
>14|few|TRBD2|TRBV7-9|TRBJ2-7
TGTGCCAGCAGCTCGGTGGGGGGGACCTACGAGCAGTACTTC
CASSSVGGTYEQYF
>15|.|.|TRBV10-2|TRBJ2-7
TGCGCCAGCAGTGATCTAGCGCAGGGGATTTACGAGCAGTACTTC
CASSDLAQGIYEQYF
>15|.|TRBD1|TRBV14|TRBJ1-1
TGTGCCAGCAGACCCAGAACAGGGGTGAACACTGAAGCTTTCTTT
CASRPRTGVNTEAFF
>14|.|.|TRBV7-6|TRBJ1-5
TGTGCCAGCAGCTTAGCGGGCGGCAATCAGCCCCAGCATTTT
CASSLAGGNQPQHF
>16|many|.|TRBV28|TRBJ2-4
TGTGCCAGCACGGGTGGGGGATGGGTGAGGAAAAACATTCAGTACTTC
CASTGGGWVRKNIQYF
>17|.|.|TRBV5-8|TRBJ2-1
TGTGCCAGCAGCTTCGGCCCCGGGCGGGCGTGGGCTAATGAGCAGTTCTTC
CASSFGPGRAWANEQFF
>15|.|.|TRBV18|TRBJ1-3
TGTGCCAGCTCACCGACTCAAAACTCTGGAAACACCATATATTTT
CASSPTQNSGNTIYF
>15|.|.|TRBV9|TRBJ2-1
TGTGCCAGCAGCGGACGAGGAGGTGGCTACAATGAGCAGTTCTTC
CASSGRGGGYNEQFF
>12|few|TRBD1|TRBV10-1|TRBJ1-5
TGCGCCACCGGACAGGGGGATCAGCCCCAGCATTTT
CATGQGDQPQHF
>17|.|TRBD1|TRBV11-2|TRBJ1-3
TGTGCCAGCAGCTTAGCTTCGACAGGGCATTTTGGAAACACCATATATTTT
CASSLASTGHFGNTIYF
>14|.|TRBD1|TRBV5-1|TRBJ2-7
TGCGCCAGCAGCTTGGAGGGGGCAGCCTACGAGCAGTACTTC
CASSLEGAAYEQYF
>14|once|.|TRBV27|TRBJ2-2
TGTGCCAGCATGAGAGGGAGAGGTAACGGGGAGCTGTTTTTT
CASMRGRGNGELFF
>13|few|.|TRBV27|TRBJ2-3
TGTGCCAGCAGTTTCAAAATCACAGATACGCAGTATTTT
CASSFKITDTQYF
>16|few|TRBD2|TRBV29-1|TRBJ2-5
TGCAGCTACAGACTAGCGGGAGGGCCTATCGAAGAGACCCAGTACTTC
CSYRLAGGPIEETQYF
>16|.|TRBD1|TRBV5-1|TRBJ2-7
TGCGCCAGCAGCTTGGCGGCAGGGGGCCGGCGGGACGAGCAGTACTTC
CASSLAAGGRRDEQYF
>14|.|.|TRBV11-1|TRBJ1-2
TGTGCCAGCAGCGAGCAAAGGAGGGGCTATGGCTACACCTTC
CASSEQRRGYGYTF
>16|once|TRBD2|TRBV10-3|TRBJ2-7
TGTGCCATCAGTGGCGGGACTAGCGGGAGTAAATACGAGCAGTACTTC
CAISGGTSGSKYEQYF
>15|.|TRBD1|TRBV29-1|TRBJ1-5
TGCAGCGTTATTGAAACAGGGGTACTCAATCAGCCCCAGCATTTT
CSVIETGVLNQPQHF
>15|.|TRBD2|TRBV7-2|TRBJ2-7
TGTGCCAGCAGGGGACTAGCGGGAGAGAGCTACGAGCAGTACTTC
CASRGLAGESYEQYF
>17|many|TRBD2|TRBV4-2|TRBJ2-5
TGTGCCAGCAGCCAATTCGGGGCTAGCGGGTCCCAAGAGACCCAGTACTTC
CASSQFGASGSQETQYF
>16|few|TRBD1|TRBV19|TRBJ1-2
TGTGCCAGTAGTATAGCCCGGACAGGACCGGTCTATGGCTACACCTTC
CASSIARTGPVYGYTF
>16|.|.|TRBV7-7|TRBJ2-3
TGTGCCAGCAGTCCAGGCATAGGCAGGGCGTTGGATACGCAGTATTTT
CASSPGIGRALDTQYF
>15|.|TRBD1|TRBV6-1|TRBJ2-7
TGTGCCATACTGGGACAGCTAAACCACTATTACGAGCAGTACTTC
CAILGQLNHYYEQYF
>16|.|.|TRBV4-1|TRBJ1-4
TGCGCCAGCAGCCAAGTGGGGCGGCGGATTAATGAAAAACTGTTTTTT
CASSQVGRRINEKLFF
>15|.|.|TRBV19|TRBJ2-1
TGTGCCAGTAGTTCCCAACAGGTTGCGTACAATGAGCAGTTCTTC
CASSSQQVAYNEQFF
>14|.|.|TRBV27|TRBJ2-2
TGTGCCAGCAGTAATGCAGGAGGCACCGGGGAGCTGTTTTTT
CASSNAGGTGELFF
>12|.|.|TRBV6-5|TRBJ1-1
TGTGCCAGCAGGACAGTGAACACTGAAGCTTTCTTT
CASRTVNTEAFF
>12|.|.|TRBV27|TRBJ2-3
TGTGCCAGCAGTTCCTCTAGTGATACGCAGTATTTT
CASSSSSDTQYF
>12|.|.|TRBV6-1|TRBJ2-7
TGTGCCAGCAGCCGCCTACGGGACGAGCAGTACTTC
CASSRLRDEQYF
>17|.|.|TRBV28|TRBJ2-4
TGTGCCAGCACCCTGGGACTTAGCGTCGGGGCCAAAAACATTCAGTACTTC
CASTLGLSVGAKNIQYF
>15|.|TRBD2|TRBV6-6|TRBJ2-1
TGTGCCAGCAGACAAGTAATAGCGGGAGGGGATGAGCAGTTCTTC
CASRQVIAGGDEQFF